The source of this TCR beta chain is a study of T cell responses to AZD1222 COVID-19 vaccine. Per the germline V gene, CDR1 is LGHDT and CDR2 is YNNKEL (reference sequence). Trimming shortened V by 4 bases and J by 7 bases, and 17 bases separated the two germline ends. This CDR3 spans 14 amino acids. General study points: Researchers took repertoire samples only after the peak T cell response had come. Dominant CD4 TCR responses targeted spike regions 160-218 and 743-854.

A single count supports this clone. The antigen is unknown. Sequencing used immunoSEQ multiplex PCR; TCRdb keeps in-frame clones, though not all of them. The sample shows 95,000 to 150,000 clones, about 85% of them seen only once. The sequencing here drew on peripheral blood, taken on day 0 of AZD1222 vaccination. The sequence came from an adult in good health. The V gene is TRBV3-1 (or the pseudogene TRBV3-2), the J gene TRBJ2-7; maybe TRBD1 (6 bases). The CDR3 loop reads CASSRGWGLGEQYF. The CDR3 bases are TGTGCCAGCAGCCGAGGATGGGGGCTGGGGGAGCAGTACTTC.